The source of this TCR beta chain is a study of blood T cell repertoires in COVID-19. Across the whole study: Samples of COVID-19 (acute and convalescent) were obtained from the United States, Italy and Spain. The analysed material was cDNA or gDNA that came from T cells, B-cell-depleted T cells, or PBMCs.

Trimming cost V 4 bases and J 5 bases, with 18 bases left between them. The CDR3 consists of 15 residues. Germline V gives CDR1 SGDLS, CDR2 YYNGEE. Original handling: Amplification of reference gene primers was used by the study to estimate nucleated cell counts. Generated by immunoSEQ multiplex PCR, the TCRdb table keeps only in-frame clones and is missing some. V, J and clone size are taken as reported in that table, and D and trimming were inferred from the DNA itself. The sample includes roughly 25,000 clones, about four fifths of them seen just once. Seattle participants joined during active infection and were tracked over time.

This TCR was sampled from a man in his fifties or sixties with COVID-19, enrolled during active disease. The chain recombines TRBV9 with TRBJ1-2, with D uncertain. Sequenced input: peripheral blood. The CDR3 spells CASSPSESSGYGYTF. The CDR3 DNA sequence: TGTGCCAGCAGCCCCAGCGAGTCCTCGGGTTATGGCTACACCTTC.